This T cell receptor (beta chain) was obtained from a study of control samples from healthy donors and cancer patients. This table comes from immunoSEQ multiplex PCR, and its TCRdb copy is limited to in-frame clones, with some not included. The sample lists 200,000 or so clones; about 93% were seen once. Germline V gene data show CDR1 as LNHDA and CDR2 as SQIVND (reference sequence). The CDR3 runs 14 residues. The germline V and J ends were trimmed by 5 bases and 5 bases, with 13 bases remaining between them. Sequenced input: blood. The rearrangement links TRBV19 to TRBJ1-5, with a tentative D call TRBD1 (6 bases). This sequence originates from a man over 45 in good health. The CDR3, as DNA: TGTGCCAGTAGTTACAGGGTGGAAGATCAGCCCCAGCATTTT. It translates to CASSYRVEDQPQHF.